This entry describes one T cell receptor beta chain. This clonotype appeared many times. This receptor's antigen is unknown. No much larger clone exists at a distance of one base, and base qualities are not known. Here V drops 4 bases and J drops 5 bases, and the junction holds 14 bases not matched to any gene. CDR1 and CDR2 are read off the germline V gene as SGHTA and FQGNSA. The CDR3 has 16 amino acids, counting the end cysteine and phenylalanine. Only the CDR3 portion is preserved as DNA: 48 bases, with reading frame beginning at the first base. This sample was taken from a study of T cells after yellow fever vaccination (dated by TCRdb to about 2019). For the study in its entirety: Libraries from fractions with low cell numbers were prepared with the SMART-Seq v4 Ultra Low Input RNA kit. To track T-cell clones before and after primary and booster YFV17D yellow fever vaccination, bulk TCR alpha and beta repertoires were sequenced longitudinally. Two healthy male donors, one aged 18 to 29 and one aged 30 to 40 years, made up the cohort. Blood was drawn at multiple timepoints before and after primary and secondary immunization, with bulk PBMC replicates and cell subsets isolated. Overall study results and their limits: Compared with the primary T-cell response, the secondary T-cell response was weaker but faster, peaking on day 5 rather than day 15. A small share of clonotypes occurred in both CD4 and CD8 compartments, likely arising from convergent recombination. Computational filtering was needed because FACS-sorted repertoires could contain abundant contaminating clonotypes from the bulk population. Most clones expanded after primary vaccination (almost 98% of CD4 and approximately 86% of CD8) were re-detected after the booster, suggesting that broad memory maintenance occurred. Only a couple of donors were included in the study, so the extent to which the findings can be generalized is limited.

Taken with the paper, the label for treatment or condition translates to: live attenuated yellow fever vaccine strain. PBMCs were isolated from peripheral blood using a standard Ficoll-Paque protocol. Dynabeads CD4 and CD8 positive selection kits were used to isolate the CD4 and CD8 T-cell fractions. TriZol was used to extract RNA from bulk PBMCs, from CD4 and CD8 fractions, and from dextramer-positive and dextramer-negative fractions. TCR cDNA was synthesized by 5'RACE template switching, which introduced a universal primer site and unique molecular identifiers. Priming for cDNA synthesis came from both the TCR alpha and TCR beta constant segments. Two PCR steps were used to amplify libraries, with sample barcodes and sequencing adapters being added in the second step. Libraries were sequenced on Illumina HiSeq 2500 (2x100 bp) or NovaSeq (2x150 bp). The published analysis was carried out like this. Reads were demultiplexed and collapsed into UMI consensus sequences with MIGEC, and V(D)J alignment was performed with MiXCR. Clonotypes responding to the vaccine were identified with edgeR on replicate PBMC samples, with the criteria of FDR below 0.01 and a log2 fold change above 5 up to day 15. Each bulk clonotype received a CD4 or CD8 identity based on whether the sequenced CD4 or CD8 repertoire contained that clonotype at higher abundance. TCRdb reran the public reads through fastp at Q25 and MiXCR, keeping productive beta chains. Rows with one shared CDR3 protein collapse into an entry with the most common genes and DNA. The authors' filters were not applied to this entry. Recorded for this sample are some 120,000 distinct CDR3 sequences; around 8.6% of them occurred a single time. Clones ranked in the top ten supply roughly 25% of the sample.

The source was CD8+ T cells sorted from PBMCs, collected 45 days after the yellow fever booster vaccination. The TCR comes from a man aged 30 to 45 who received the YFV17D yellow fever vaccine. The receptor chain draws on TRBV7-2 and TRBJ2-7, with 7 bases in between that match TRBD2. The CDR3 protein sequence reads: CASSSPRREGPDEQYF. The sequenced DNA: TGTGCCAGCAGCTCCCCTAGAAGGGAGGGCCCGGACGAGCAGTACTTC.